The sample holds many counts of the clone carrying this T cell receptor (beta chain). Antigen unknown. V dropped 3 bases and J dropped 2; count of bases not matched to a gene: 3. Per the germline V gene, CDR1 is SEHNR and CDR2 is FQNEAQ (reference sequence). CDR3 length equals 15 residues. Unique molecular identifiers (one per individual cDNA molecule) were attached. TCRdb reprocessed the 5' RACE reads via MiXCR and lists one record per CDR3 protein. The data hold over 50,000 distinct CDR3 sequences, with roughly 8.2% observed a single time. These data belong to a study of early T cells in non-severe SARS-CoV-2 infection. Study in general: Sequenced material consisted of bulk RNA (from unsorted whole blood), and chains were unpaired. Study findings and constraints: The study's VDJdb matching favored anti-spike CD8 responses and missed private and CD4 specificities.

Sample: whole blood, taken at baseline. This receptor was taken from an adult who was a healthcare worker with PCR-confirmed SARS-CoV-2 infection or an uninfected control (not recorded which). The V call is TRBV7-9, the J call TRBJ1-3, with 8 bases fitting TRBD1. The CDR3 sequence: CASSFGQGAGNTIYF. The CDR3 nucleotides are TGTGCCAGCAGCTTTGGACAGGGTGCTGGAAACACCATATATTTT. Using reference TRBV7-9 and TRBJ1-3 for the parts outside the CDR3, the full variable domain is DTGVSQNPRHKITKRGQNVTFRCDPISEHNRLYWYRQTLGQGPEFLTYFQNEAQLEKSRLLSDRFSAERPKGSFSTLEIQRTEQGDSAMYLCASSFGQGAGNTIYFGEGSWLTVV.